The rows below give T cell receptor beta chains drawn from one sample of a study of cytomegalovirus exposure and HLA in healthy donors. Generated by immunoSEQ multiplex PCR, the TCRdb table keeps only in-frame clones and is missing some. The data contain around 120,000 clones, around three quarters of them seen just once; the ten biggest clones take up about 3.5%. Sequenced sample: PBMCs. Every receptor here comes from a man aged 25 to 40 in good health and CMV-seronegative. Both conserved end residues are part of each CDR3. D genes are given only for firm matches. Only some rows state a clone size, as once, few, many or a class for expanded clones.

v_call	clone_size	d_call	j_call	cdr3_nt	cdr3_aa
TRBV5-8	NA	NA	TRBJ2-4	TGTGCCAGCAGCTTAAGCGGAGCCAAAAACATTCAGTACTTC	CASSLSGAKNIQYF
TRBV7-9	NA	NA	TRBJ1-2	TGTGCCAGCAGTCTAGACAGTAACTATGGCTACACCTTC	CASSLDSNYGYTF
TRBV5-8	once	NA	TRBJ1-2	TGTGCCAGCAGCTCCCAGGGCGACTATGGCTACACCTTC	CASSSQGDYGYTF
TRBV19	once	TRBD1	TRBJ2-7	TGTGCCAGTAGTATAGCACAGGGGGCAAACGAGCAGTACTTC	CASSIAQGANEQYF
TRBV28	NA	TRBD1	TRBJ1-3	TGTGCCAGCAGTTGGACAGGGAGGAACACCATATATTTT	CASSWTGRNTIYF
TRBV6-4	NA	TRBD2	TRBJ2-3	TGTGCCAGCAGTGACTCGACTAGCGGGGGGGATACGCAGTATTTT	CASSDSTSGGDTQYF
TRBV29-1	NA	TRBD1	TRBJ1-5	TGCAGCGCACTCCAGGGGGCTAGTCAGCCCCAGCATTTT	CSALQGASQPQHF
TRBV4-2	NA	TRBD1	TRBJ2-1	TGTGCCAGCAGCCAGCGGACAGGGCTCCAGTTCTTC	CASSQRTGLQFF
TRBV2	NA	NA	TRBJ1-1	TGTGCCAGCAGTATGGAGGCCACTGAAGCTTTCTTT	CASSMEATEAFF
TRBV4-2	NA	NA	TRBJ2-2	TGTGCCAGCAGCCAAGATGGAGGTACCGGGGAGCTGTTTTTT	CASSQDGGTGELFF
TRBV20-1	NA	NA	TRBJ2-1	TGCAGTGCTAGAGCGAATGAGCAGTTCTTC	CSARANEQFF
TRBV7-2	NA	NA	TRBJ2-5	TGTGCCAGCAGCTTATCCGTTATGGAGACCCAGTACTTC	CASSLSVMETQYF
TRBV6-5	NA	NA	TRBJ2-7	TGTGCCAGCAGTTACTCGACGGGGAAACCCTACGAGCAGTACTTC	CASSYSTGKPYEQYF
TRBV11-2	NA	TRBD1	TRBJ1-3	TGTGCCAGCAGCTTAGGCCTTGAGGGACAGAGATTCTCTGGAAACACCATATATTTT	CASSLGLEGQRFSGNTIYF
TRBV11-2	NA	NA	TRBJ1-4	TGTGCCAGCAGCTATCCTGGGGGGGCGCCGGGTAATGAAAAACTGTTTTTT	CASSYPGGAPGNEKLFF
TRBV18	NA	TRBD2	TRBJ2-7	TGTGCCAGCTCACCTCCCCGTCGGACTAGCGGGAGACGACACTACGAGCAGTACTTC	CASSPPRRTSGRRHYEQYF
TRBV28	NA	TRBD2	TRBJ2-7	TGTGCCAGCAGCCTGTGGGCTAGCGGGAGGTACGAGCAGTACTTC	CASSLWASGRYEQYF
TRBV5-1	NA	TRBD1	TRBJ1-2	TGCGCCAGCAGCTTCGACAGGGCTGGCTACACCTTC	CASSFDRAGYTF
TRBV30	NA	NA	TRBJ1-1	TGTGCCTGGACCACTTCGAGGGTTCCGGGCACGAACACTGAAGCTTTCTTT	CAWTTSRVPGTNTEAFF
TRBV25-1	NA	TRBD2	TRBJ2-1	TGTGCCAGCAGTGAATTGTATAGCGGGAGGGCCAATGAGCAGTTCTTC	CASSELYSGRANEQFF
TRBV13	few	TRBD1	TRBJ1-1	TGTGCCAGCAGCCCGCGTCAGGGGGGAATGAACACTGAAGCTTTCTTT	CASSPRQGGMNTEAFF
TRBV11-2	NA	NA	TRBJ2-2	TGTGCCAGCAGTCCAAATTTATACAGGGTCGTCACCGGGGAGCTGTTTTTT	CASSPNLYRVVTGELFF
TRBV9	medium-sized	TRBD1	TRBJ2-7	TGTGCCAGCAGCACGACAGGGATCGCCTACGAGCAGTACTTC	CASSTTGIAYEQYF
TRBV30	once	NA	TRBJ1-5	TGTGCCTGGGAGGGCCCCAATCAGCCCCAGCATTTT	CAWEGPNQPQHF
TRBV4-2	once	NA	TRBJ2-7	TGTGCCAGCAGCCAAGAGGGGGGAGGAAGCGCCGAGCAGTACTTC	CASSQEGGGSAEQYF
TRBV5-3	NA	TRBD2	TRBJ2-2	TGTGCCAGAAGCCGATGGGAGCGGGAGCAGTACACCGGGGAGCTGTTTTTT	CARSRWEREQYTGELFF
TRBV28	NA	NA	TRBJ1-2	TGTGCCAGCAGTCCGTTTGGGGGGGCCAGCTATGGCTACACCTTC	CASSPFGGASYGYTF
TRBV19	few	TRBD1	TRBJ1-5	TGTGCCAGTAAGGACAGGGTTGGGCAGCCCCAGCATTTT	CASKDRVGQPQHF
TRBV25-1	few	NA	TRBJ2-5	TGTGCCAGCAGTGTCACCGGGGACTCCCCGCAGTACTTC	CASSVTGDSPQYF
TRBV29-1	NA	TRBD2	TRBJ2-2	TGCAGCGTTCATCCGGGAGGGACCGGGGAGCTGTTTTTT	CSVHPGGTGELFF
TRBV15	NA	TRBD1	TRBJ1-1	TGTGCCACCAGCAGACTAGGACAGGGGAACACTGAAGCTTTCTTT	CATSRLGQGNTEAFF
TRBV6-4	NA	TRBD2	TRBJ2-5	TGTGCCAGCAGTCGACTAGCGGGAGAAACCCAGTACTTC	CASSRLAGETQYF
TRBV2	NA	NA	TRBJ2-7	TGTGCCAGCAGTGAAGGGAGGGTTCCCCCCTACGAGCAGTACTTC	CASSEGRVPPYEQYF
TRBV29-1	once	TRBD1	TRBJ1-4	TGCAGCGTTATGACAGGGGGAGATGAAAAACTGTTTTTT	CSVMTGGDEKLFF
TRBV5-1	NA	NA	TRBJ1-1	TGCGCCAGCAGCTTGGCCTTCGGAGACCTAGGCACTGAAGCTTTCTTT	CASSLAFGDLGTEAFF
TRBV28	NA	NA	TRBJ1-6	TGTGCCAGCAGTGCCGGGACACGATGGGGAACCGGAGATAGTTCACCCCTCCACTTT	CASSAGTRWGTGDSSPLHF
TRBV5-4	NA	NA	TRBJ2-5	TGTGCCAGCAGCTTCGGACAGCAAGAGACCCAGTACTTC	CASSFGQQETQYF
TRBV29-1	NA	TRBD1	TRBJ2-1	TGCAGCGTTCCCGGGACAGGGTGGTATGAGCAGTTCTTC	CSVPGTGWYEQFF
TRBV30	NA	TRBD2	TRBJ2-3	TGTGCCTGGTCAGGGGAGCGGGGGACGAGCACAGATACGCAGTATTTT	CAWSGERGTSTDTQYF
TRBV14	NA	TRBD1	TRBJ1-1	TGTGCCAGCAGCCACCGGACAGGGTCAGAAGCTTTCTTT	CASSHRTGSEAFF
TRBV14	NA	NA	TRBJ1-6	TGTGCCAGCAGCCTAAAGTGGGGGGGAGTTTCACCCCTCCACTTT	CASSLKWGGVSPLHF
TRBV2	NA	TRBD1	TRBJ1-6	TGTGCCAGCAGGAGGGACAGGGGGCTCCACTTT	CASRRDRGLHF
TRBV6-1	NA	TRBD2	TRBJ2-2	TGTGCCAGCAGTGAGCGGGGGTTCACCGGGGAGCTGTTTTTT	CASSERGFTGELFF
TRBV5-4	NA	NA	TRBJ1-2	TGTGCCAGCAGCTTGGGGGGGGGTAACGTTAACTATGGCTACACCTTC	CASSLGGGNVNYGYTF
TRBV27	few	NA	TRBJ1-2	TGTGCCAGCGGATCGGCAGGGGTGGACTATGGCTACACCTTC	CASGSAGVDYGYTF
TRBV9	NA	NA	TRBJ2-5	TGTGCCAGCAGCGCGACCCCCGGGGAGACCCAGTACTTC	CASSATPGETQYF
TRBV19	NA	TRBD2	TRBJ2-5	TGTGCCAGTAGTTCGATAGCGGGATTAAAGACCCAGTACTTC	CASSSIAGLKTQYF